This paragraph reports one T cell receptor beta chain. Its antigen is as yet unknown. As the CDR3 is not closed by the conserved phenylalanine or tryptophan, this likely results from a read error. The sample is drawn from a study of tumor and adjacent non-tumor tissue in lung cancer. Three rounds of nested PCR, following a modified ARM-PCR protocol, produced the TCRbeta library. One entry per CDR3 protein results from TCRdb running MiXCR on the multiplex PCR reads. Of approximately 150,000 distinct CDR3 sequences in the sample, 66% are singletons; the top ten hold over 15%. The template was RNA from unsorted bulk tissue. General study results and limits: Normal lung showed higher cumulative top 100 clone frequency than tumor.

Germline assignment: CDR1 SGHAT and CDR2 FQNNGV. This CDR3 comprises 15 residues. The V gene is TRBV11-2, the J gene TRBJ2-1, with D possibly called TRBD1 or TRBD2 (5 bases each). Sequencing input: lung tumor tissue. This TCR came from a man aged 60-69 years with small cell lung cancer. The CDR3 DNA follows: TGTGCCAGCAGCTTTAGTACGGGACGAAACAATGGGCAGTTCATC. Protein product: CASSFSTGRNNGQFI.